This T cell receptor (beta chain) was sequenced for a study of low-dose radiotherapy and immunotherapy resistance in tumors. Study-level information: Cohort 1 was treated with 0.5 Gy per fraction at 2-week intervals, amounting to 6.5 Gy overall.

Sample time point: after trial treatment. Treatment given: LDRT plus nivolumab, ipilimumab, low-dose cyclophosphamide and aspirin (RACIN trial). The donors, trial participants, received nivolumab, ipilimumab, aspirin, low-dose cyclophosphamide and low-dose radiotherapy. Solid tumors that lacked tumor-infiltrating lymphocytes and were advanced were present in eligible patients. TRAV- and TRBV-specific primers primed first-strand cDNA, covering alpha and beta chains. TCR amplification used around 20 PCR cycles, a constant-region primer and a V-primer adapter. TCRdb ran MiXCR on the reads and lists one entry per CDR3 protein. The sample yields about 91,000 distinct CDR3 sequences, around a fifth seen once. Trimming cost V 3 bases and J 6 bases; bases outside gene matches: 8. CDR3 size: 14 residues. Germline CDR1 reads SGHRS; CDR2 reads YFSETQ. This clonotype occurred many times.

The chain carries TRBV5-1 and TRBJ1-1; TRBD1 matches at 7 bases. The receptor comes from a female donor with ovarian cancer. The source was PBMCs, collected after low-dose radiotherapy plus immunotherapy. This chain's CDR3 is CASSSLIQGSEAFF. CDR3 in DNA: TGCGCCAGCAGCTCCCTCATACAGGGGTCTGAAGCTTTCTTT.